This T cell receptor beta chain stems from a study of cytomegalovirus exposure and HLA in healthy donors. Whole-study results and caveats: According to the study, some 160 TCR beta chains were cytomegalovirus-associated.

Germline V gene lookup returns CDR1 MNHEY and CDR2 SMNVEV (reference sequence). Trimming at V came to 6 bases and at J to 7 bases, leaving 6 bases not matched to a gene. This CDR3 is built from 15 residues. The PCR had 60 Vbeta and 13 Jbeta primers. Sequencing was performed with immunoSEQ multiplex PCR; in TCRdb, only in-frame clones are kept and a portion is missing. Of 160,000 or so clones listed, over 60% were seen once; the top ten hold almost 6.5%. Regarding this clone: The antigen remains undetermined.

This receptor was taken from a man between 35 and 55 years old in good health and CMV-seropositive. The sequenced material came from PBMCs. The chain uses TRBV27 and TRBJ1-6; TRBD1 agrees at 10 bases. CDR3 in DNA: TGTGCCAGCAGGTCCCGGGACAGGGGAAATTCACCCCTCCACTTT. This codes for CASRSRDRGNSPLHF.